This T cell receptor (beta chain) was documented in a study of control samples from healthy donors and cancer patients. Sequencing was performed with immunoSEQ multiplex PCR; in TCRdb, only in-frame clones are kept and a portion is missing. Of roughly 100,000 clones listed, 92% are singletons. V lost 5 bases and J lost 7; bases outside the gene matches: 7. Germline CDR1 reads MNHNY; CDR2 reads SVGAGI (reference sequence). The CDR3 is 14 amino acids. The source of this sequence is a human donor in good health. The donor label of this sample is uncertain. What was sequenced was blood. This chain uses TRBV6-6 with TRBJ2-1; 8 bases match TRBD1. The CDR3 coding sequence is TGTGCCAGCAGTCGGACAGGGACGGTAAATGAGCAGTTCTTC. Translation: CASSRTGTVNEQFF.